Listed below are T cell receptor beta chains from one sample, sequenced in a study of T cells in Graves' hyperthyroidism and ophthalmopathy. TCRdb re-called the multiplex PCR reads through MiXCR, storing one row per CDR3 protein. Among hundreds of thousands of distinct CDR3 sequences listed, 30% to 40% were seen once. The sequenced sample was blood. Receptors originate from a woman aged 40 to 50 with Graves' hyperthyroidism. CDR3s include the opening cysteine and the closing phenylalanine or tryptophan. Fields, in order: clone size, D gene, J gene, V gene, CDR3 DNA, CDR3 protein. The D gene is left open where the match is weak. A clone size is listed for some rows: how often the clone was seen (once, few, many), or a class if it is expanded.

NA	NA	TRBJ1-1	TRBV20-1	TGCAGTCAAGGAAACCTTAAGGGGGGGAACACTGAAGCTTTCTTT	CSQGNLKGGNTEAFF
NA	NA	TRBJ1-2	TRBV7-2	TGTGCCAGCAGCATATCCGGTATCGACTATGGCTACACCTTC	CASSISGIDYGYTF
few	TRBD2	TRBJ2-5	TRBV2	TGTGCCAGCGAGCGGGGGCTCCTTCAAGAGACCCAGTACTTC	CASERGLLQETQYF
NA	NA	TRBJ1-1	TRBV19	TGTGCCAGTAGTCTCTCCCGGACACTCATGAGCACTGAAGCTTTCTTT	CASSLSRTLMSTEAFF
NA	NA	TRBJ2-5	TRBV19	TGTGCCGCAGGCGGGTCTGGGGCTCAAGAGACCCAGTACTTC	CAAGGSGAQETQYF
many	NA	TRBJ1-1	TRBV12-3/TRBV12-4	TGTGCCAGCAGGACCCTAATCGACACTGAAGCTTTCTTT	CASRTLIDTEAFF
NA	TRBD1	TRBJ2-7	TRBV6-5	TGTGCCGCCTCCTTCCCGGGACAGTCCAACGAGCAGTACTTC	CAASFPGQSNEQYF
NA	NA	TRBJ1-1	TRBV6-1	TGTGCCAGCAGTGATCCCGGGACTATCTGGACTGAAGCTTTCTTT	CASSDPGTIWTEAFF
NA	TRBD2	TRBJ2-1	TRBV10-3	TGTGCCACAACGGGACTAGCGGGAGATGGGTCCTACAATGAGCAGTTCTTC	CATTGLAGDGSYNEQFF
many	NA	TRBJ2-5	TRBV29-1	TGCAGCGTTGGGGGAACAGGGCTTCAAGAGACCCAGTACTTC	CSVGGTGLQETQYF
many	NA	TRBJ1-1	TRBV7-2	TGTGCCAGCAGCTTAGTATTGACTGAAGCTTTCTTT	CASSLVLTEAFF
many	NA	TRBJ2-6	TRBV6-5	TGTGCCAGCAGCAAGGAGAGAAGTTGGGCCAACGTCCTGACTTTC	CASSKERSWANVLTF
many	NA	TRBJ1-1	TRBV7-6	TGTGCCAGCAGCCCCTCCTGGGGGAACACTGAAGCTTTCTTT	CASSPSWGNTEAFF
NA	NA	TRBJ1-4	TRBV25-1	TGTGCCAGCAGTGATTCGGGAATGGTGAATGAAAAACTGTTTTTT	CASSDSGMVNEKLFF
NA	NA	TRBJ1-4	TRBV7-2	TGTGCCAGCAGCTTTCGGGGTGGGGATGAAAAGCCGTTTTTT	CASSFRGGDEKPFF
NA	NA	TRBJ1-6	TRBV27	TGTGCCAGCAGTTTCGCAGGGGAACATTCACCCCTCCACTTT	CASSFAGEHSPLHF
many	NA	TRBJ2-2	TRBV12-3/TRBV12-4	TGTGCCAGCAGTTTGGACCTGACGAACACCGGGGAGCTGTTTTTT	CASSLDLTNTGELFF
NA	NA	TRBJ2-2	TRBV12-3/TRBV12-4	TGTGCCAGCATGGGCATCGAGGGCGGGGAGCTGTTTTTT	CASMGIEGGELFF
NA	TRBD1	TRBJ2-7	TRBV6-2/TRBV6-3	TGTGCCAGCAGTCGACAGGGTCCTTTCTACGAGCAGTACTTC	CASSRQGPFYEQYF
many	NA	TRBJ1-4	TRBV29-1	TGCAGCGTTGTGGAACCGGGTAATGAAAAACTGTTTTTT	CSVVEPGNEKLFF
NA	NA	TRBJ2-7	TRBV12-3/TRBV12-4	TGTGCCAGCAGTCTAGACGGGAGCGACCACGAGCAGTACTTC	CASSLDGSDHEQYF
few	NA	TRBJ1-1	TRBV5-4	TGTGCCAGCAGCTTGGACATTCTTTTGAACACTGAAGCTTTCTTT	CASSLDILLNTEAFF